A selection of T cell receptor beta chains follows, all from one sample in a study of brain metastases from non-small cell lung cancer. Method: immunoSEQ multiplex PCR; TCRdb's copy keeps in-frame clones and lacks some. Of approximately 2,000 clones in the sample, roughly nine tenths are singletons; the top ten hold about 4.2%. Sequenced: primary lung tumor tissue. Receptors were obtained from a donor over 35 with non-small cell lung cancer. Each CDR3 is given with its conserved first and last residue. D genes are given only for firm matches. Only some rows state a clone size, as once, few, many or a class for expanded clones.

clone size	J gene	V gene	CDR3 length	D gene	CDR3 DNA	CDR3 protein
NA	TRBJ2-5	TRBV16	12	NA	TGTGCCAGCAGCCAAGGAGGGCAGACCCAGTACTTC	CASSQGGQTQYF
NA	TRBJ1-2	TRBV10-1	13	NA	TGCGCCAGCAGTGAGAATTCTAACTATGGCTACACCTTC	CASSENSNYGYTF
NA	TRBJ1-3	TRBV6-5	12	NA	TGTGCCAACAGGGACTCTGGAAACACCATATATTTT	CANRDSGNTIYF
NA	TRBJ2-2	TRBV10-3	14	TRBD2	TGTGCCATCAGGACTAGCGGGGGGACCGGGGAGCTGTTTTTT	CAIRTSGGTGELFF
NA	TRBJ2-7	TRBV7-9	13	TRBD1	TGTGCCAGCAGTTGGGACAGGGACTACGAGCAGTACTTC	CASSWDRDYEQYF
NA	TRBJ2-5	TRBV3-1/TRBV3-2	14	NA	TGTGCCAGCAGCCAAAATGTGGGAGAGGAGACCCAGTACTTC	CASSQNVGEETQYF
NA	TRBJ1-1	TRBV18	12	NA	TGTGCCAGCTCAACGGTGGGTGATGAAGCTTTCTTT	CASSTVGDEAFF
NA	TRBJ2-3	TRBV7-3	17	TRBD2	TGTGCCAGCAGCTTAAACCCGGGGGGGGCAACCACAGATACGCAGTATTTT	CASSLNPGGATTDTQYF
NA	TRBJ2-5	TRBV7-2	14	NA	TGTGCCAGCAGACCTACTAGTTACAGTGAGACCCAGTACTTC	CASRPTSYSETQYF
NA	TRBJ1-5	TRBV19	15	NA	TGTGCCAGTAGTATGGTAGCGGTGAGCAATCAGCCCCAGCATTTT	CASSMVAVSNQPQHF
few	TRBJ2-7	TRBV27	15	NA	TGTGCCAGCAGTTTACCCTCGGGGGCGGGGTACGAGCAGTACTTC	CASSLPSGAGYEQYF
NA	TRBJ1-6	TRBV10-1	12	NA	TGCGCCAGCAGTGATCAGGGCTTCCCCTCTTACTTT	CASSDQGFPSYF
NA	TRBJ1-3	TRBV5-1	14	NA	TGCGCCAGCAGCGGGGGGACCTCTGGAAACACCATATATTTT	CASSGGTSGNTIYF
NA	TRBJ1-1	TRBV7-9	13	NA	TGTGCCAGCAGCCAGAACCAGGGCACTGAAGCTTTCTTT	CASSQNQGTEAFF
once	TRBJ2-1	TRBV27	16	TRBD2	TGTGCCAGCAGTTTAACGGCGGGGGGGACCTACAATGAGCAGTTCTTC	CASSLTAGGTYNEQFF
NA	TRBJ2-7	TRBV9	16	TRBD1	TGTGCCAGCAGCGTAGCTGTGGGACAGGGGTTCTACGAGCAGTACTTC	CASSVAVGQGFYEQYF
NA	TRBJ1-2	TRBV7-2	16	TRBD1	TGTGCCAGCAGCTTAGGATCTGATCGGACAGGGGTCGGCTACACCTTC	CASSLGSDRTGVGYTF
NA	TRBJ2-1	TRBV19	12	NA	TGTGCCAGTAGTCCTTGGGGCGGTAGCCCCTTCTTC	CASSPWGGSPFF
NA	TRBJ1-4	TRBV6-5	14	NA	TGTGCCAGCAGCGGGGGGAGGGCTAATGAAAAACTGTTTTTT	CASSGGRANEKLFF
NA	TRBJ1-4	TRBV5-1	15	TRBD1	TGCGCCAGCAGCTTGGGTCAGGGGGAATTTGAAAAACTGTTTTTT	CASSLGQGEFEKLFF
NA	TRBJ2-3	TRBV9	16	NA	TGTGCCAGCAGCGTAGGTGCGGGGCCCCCCACAGATACGCAGTATTTT	CASSVGAGPPTDTQYF
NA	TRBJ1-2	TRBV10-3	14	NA	TGTGCCATCAGTGAACCGGACGGAAACTATGGCTACACCTTC	CAISEPDGNYGYTF
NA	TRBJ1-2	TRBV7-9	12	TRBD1	TGTGCCAGCAGCCCAGGGGGATATGGCTACACCTTC	CASSPGGYGYTF
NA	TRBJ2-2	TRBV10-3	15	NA	TGTGCCATCAGTGCCGGGGGGCGCTCGACCGGGGAGCTGTTTTTT	CAISAGGRSTGELFF
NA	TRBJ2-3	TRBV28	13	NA	TGTGCCAGCAGTTTAGCTGCAACAGATACGCAGTATTTT	CASSLAATDTQYF
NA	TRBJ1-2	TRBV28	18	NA	TGTGCCAGCGACAGTTTCATGCCGGGACACCTCGCGCCGGGTGGCTACACCTTC	CASDSFMPGHLAPGGYTF
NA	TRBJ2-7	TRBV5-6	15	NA	TGTGCCAGCAGCCCGGGACTCCTCGGGTACTACGAGCAGTACTTC	CASSPGLLGYYEQYF
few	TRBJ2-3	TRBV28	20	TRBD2	TGTGCCAGCAGTTTAAGGCCGATATTAACTAGCGGGGGAACCACAGATACGCAGTATTTT	CASSLRPILTSGGTTDTQYF
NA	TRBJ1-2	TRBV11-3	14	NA	TGTGCCAGCAGCCATAGGGGAGTGATCTATGGCTACACCTTC	CASSHRGVIYGYTF
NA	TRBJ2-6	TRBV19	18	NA	TGTGCCAGTAGTGTCAGGGAGACAAATCACAAGTCGGGCCAACGTCCTGACTTC	CASSVRETNHKSGQRPDF
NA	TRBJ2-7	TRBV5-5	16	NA	TGTGCCAGCAGCTTGGTTGGGGGGCGACTTTCCTACGAGCAGTACTTC	CASSLVGGRLSYEQYF
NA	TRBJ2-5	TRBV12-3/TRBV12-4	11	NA	TGTGCCAGCAGTTTTGAGGAGACCCAGTACTTC	CASSFEETQYF
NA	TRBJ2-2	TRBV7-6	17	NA	TGTGCCAGCAGCATGACGACTTCCACTAGTTTGTTAGGGGAGCTGTTTTTT	CASSMTTSTSLLGELFF
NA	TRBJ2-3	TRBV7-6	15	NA	TGTGCCAGCAGCTTAGCGGGGGGAAGGACAGATACGCAGTATTTT	CASSLAGGRTDTQYF
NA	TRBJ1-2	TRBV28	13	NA	TGTGCCAGCAGTTTAGGGGGTTCTTATGGCTACACCTTC	CASSLGGSYGYTF
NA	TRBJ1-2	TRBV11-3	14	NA	TGTGCCAGCAGCCCGGGTCACGAAAAAGGGGGCTACACCTTC	CASSPGHEKGGYTF
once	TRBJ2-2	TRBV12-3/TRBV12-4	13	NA	TGTGCCAACAGCCCGGGGTTGGCCGGGGAGCTGTTTTTT	CANSPGLAGELFF
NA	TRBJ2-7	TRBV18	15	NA	TGTGCCAGCTCACCCGGGGCGGGGCACACCTACGAGCAGTACTTC	CASSPGAGHTYEQYF
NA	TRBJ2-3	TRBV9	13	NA	TGTGCCAGCAGCGTGGGGGTCGCAGATACGCAGTATTTT	CASSVGVADTQYF
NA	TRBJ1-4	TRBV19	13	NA	TGTGCCAGTAGTGCCCGGTACGGTGAAAAACTGTTTTTT	CASSARYGEKLFF
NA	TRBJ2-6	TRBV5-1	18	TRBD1	TGCGCCAGCAGCTTAGGACAGGGATCTTTTTCTGGGGCCAACGTCCTGACTTTC	CASSLGQGSFSGANVLTF
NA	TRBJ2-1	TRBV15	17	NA	TGTGTTACCAGCAGAGGAGTACAGGACAGACCTAGGGATGAGCAGTTCTTC	CVTSRGVQDRPRDEQFF
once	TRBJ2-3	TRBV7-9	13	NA	TGTGCCATGGACTTAACTAGCACAGATACGCAGTATTTT	CAMDLTSTDTQYF
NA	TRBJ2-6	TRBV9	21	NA	TGTGCCAGCAGCCCATCCCCTTTCGTAGGTGGGACCCTCTCTGGGGCCAACGTCCTGACTTTC	CASSPSPFVGGTLSGANVLTF